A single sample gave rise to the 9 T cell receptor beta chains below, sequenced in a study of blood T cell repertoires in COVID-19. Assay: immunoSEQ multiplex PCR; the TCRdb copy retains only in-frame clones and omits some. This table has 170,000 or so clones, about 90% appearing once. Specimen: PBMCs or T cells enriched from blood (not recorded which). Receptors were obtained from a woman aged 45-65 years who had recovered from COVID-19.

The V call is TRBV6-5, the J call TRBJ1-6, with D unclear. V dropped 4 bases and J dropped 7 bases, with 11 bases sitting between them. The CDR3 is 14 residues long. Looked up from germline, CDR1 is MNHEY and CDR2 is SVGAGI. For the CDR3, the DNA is TGTGCCAGCAGTTTCGGGGTGGCCAATTCACCCCTCCACTTT. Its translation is CASSFGVANSPLHF.

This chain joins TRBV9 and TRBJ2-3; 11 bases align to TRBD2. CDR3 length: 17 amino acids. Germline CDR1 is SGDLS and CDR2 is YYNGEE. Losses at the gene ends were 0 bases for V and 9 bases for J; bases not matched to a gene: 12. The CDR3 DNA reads TGTGCCAGCAGCGTAGCTGATAGCGGGAGGGCCCCACGCACGCAGTATTTT. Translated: CASSVADSGRAPRTQYF.

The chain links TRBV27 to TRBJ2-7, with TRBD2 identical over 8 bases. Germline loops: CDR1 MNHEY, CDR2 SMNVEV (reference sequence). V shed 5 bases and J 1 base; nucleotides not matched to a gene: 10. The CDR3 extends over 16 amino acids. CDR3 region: CASSPSGGDKSYEQYF. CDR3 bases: TGTGCCAGCAGTCCCTCGGGAGGGGACAAGTCCTACGAGCAGTACTTC.

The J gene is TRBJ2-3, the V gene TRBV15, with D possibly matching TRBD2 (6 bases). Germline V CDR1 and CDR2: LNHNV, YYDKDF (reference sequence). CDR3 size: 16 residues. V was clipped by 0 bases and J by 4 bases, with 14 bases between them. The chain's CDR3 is CATSRDPGVGPDTQYF. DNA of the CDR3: TGTGCCACCAGCAGAGATCCGGGGGTGGGGCCAGATACGCAGTATTTT. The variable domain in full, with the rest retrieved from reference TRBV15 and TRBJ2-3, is DAMVIQNPRYQVTQFGKPVTLSCSQTLNHNVMYWYQQKSSQAPKLLFHYYDKDFNNEADTPDNFQSRRPNTSFCFLDIRSPGLGDTAMYLCATSRDPGVGPDTQYFGPGTRLTVL.

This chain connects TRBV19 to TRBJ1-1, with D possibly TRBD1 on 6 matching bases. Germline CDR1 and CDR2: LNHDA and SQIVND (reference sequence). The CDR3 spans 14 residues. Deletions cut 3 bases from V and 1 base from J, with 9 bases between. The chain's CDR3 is CASSMLQGNTEAFF. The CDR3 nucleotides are TGTGCCAGTAGTATGTTACAGGGGAACACTGAAGCTTTCTTT.

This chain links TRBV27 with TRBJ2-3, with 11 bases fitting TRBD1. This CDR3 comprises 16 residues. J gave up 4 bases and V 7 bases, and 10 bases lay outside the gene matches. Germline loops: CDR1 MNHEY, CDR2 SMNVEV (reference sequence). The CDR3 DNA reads TGTGCCAGCACGCAAATTAGGGACAGGGGGGCAGATACGCAGTATTTT. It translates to CASTQIRDRGADTQYF.

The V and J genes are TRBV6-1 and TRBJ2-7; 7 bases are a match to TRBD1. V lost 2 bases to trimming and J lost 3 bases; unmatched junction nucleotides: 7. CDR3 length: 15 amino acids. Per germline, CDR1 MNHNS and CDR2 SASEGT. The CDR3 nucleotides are TGTGCCAGCAGTGAACAGGGGAACAGGGGCTACGAGCAGTACTTC. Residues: CASSEQGNRGYEQYF.

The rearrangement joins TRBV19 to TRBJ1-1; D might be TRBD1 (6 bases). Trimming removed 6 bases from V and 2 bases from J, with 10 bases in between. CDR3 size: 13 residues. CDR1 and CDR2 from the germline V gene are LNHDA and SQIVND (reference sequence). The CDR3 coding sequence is TGTGCCAGTAGCGAACAGGGTAACACTGAAGCTTTCTTT. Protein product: CASSEQGNTEAFF.

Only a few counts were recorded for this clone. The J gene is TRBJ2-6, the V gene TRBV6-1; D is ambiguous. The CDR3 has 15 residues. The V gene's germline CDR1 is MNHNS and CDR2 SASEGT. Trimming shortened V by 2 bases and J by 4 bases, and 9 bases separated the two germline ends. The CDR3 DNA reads TGTGCCAGCAGTGAAATAGAGGTAGGGGCCAACGTCCTGACTTTC. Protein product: CASSEIEVGANVLTF.